The clone carrying this TCR beta chain has ten or more counts. The target antigen is unknown. This specimen comes from a study of T cells in Graves' hyperthyroidism and ophthalmopathy. As for the study in general: Peripheral blood was drawn at first diagnosis, prior to all treatment. Regarding the study as a whole: The model forecast ophthalmopathy, anticipating it by a median around 6.9 months before onset.

Patients counted as stable if ophthalmopathy did not develop within 18 months. Newly diagnosed hyperthyroidism patients aged 18 to 65 years had disease lasting under 2 months. The CDR3 regions of TCR beta were amplified from RNA transcripts. When the TCR CDR3 underwent first-round RT-PCR, the HTBI primer set was used. TCRdb reprocessed the multiplex PCR reads with MiXCR, giving one entry per CDR3 protein. The table includes about 100,000 distinct CDR3 sequences, about 17% detected once. This CDR3 contains 16 residues. The V gene end was trimmed by 0 bases and the J gene end by 1 base; junction bases not matched to a gene: 8. Germline CDR1 is DFQATT and CDR2 is SNEGSKA (reference sequence).

The sequence derives from a woman aged 45-65 years with Graves' hyperthyroidism. The chain is built from TRBV20-1 and TRBJ1-2, with 7 bases lining up with TRBD1. Sequencing was carried out using blood. This CDR3 reads CSARDTGTANNYGYTF. For the CDR3, the DNA is TGCAGTGCTAGAGATACCGGGACAGCTAATAACTATGGCTACACCTTC.